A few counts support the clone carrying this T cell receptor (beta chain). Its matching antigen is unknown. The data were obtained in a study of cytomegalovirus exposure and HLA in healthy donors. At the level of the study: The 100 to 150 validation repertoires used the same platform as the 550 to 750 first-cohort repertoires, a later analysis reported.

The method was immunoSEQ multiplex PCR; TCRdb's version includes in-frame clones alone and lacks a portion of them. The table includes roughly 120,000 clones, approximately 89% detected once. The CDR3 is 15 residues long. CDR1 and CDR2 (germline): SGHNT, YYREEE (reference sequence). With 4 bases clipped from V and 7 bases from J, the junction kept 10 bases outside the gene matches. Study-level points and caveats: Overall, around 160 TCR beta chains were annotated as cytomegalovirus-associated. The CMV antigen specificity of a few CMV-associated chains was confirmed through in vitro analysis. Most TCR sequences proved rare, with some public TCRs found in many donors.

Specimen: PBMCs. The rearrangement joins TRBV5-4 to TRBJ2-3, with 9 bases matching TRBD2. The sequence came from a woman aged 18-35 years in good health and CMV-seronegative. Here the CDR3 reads CASSLSGGGINTQYF. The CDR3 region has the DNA TGTGCCAGCAGCCTTAGCGGGGGAGGGATCAATACGCAGTATTTT.